What follows are 13 T cell receptor beta chains derived from one specimen sequenced in a study of blood T cell repertoires in COVID-19. Assay used: immunoSEQ multiplex PCR; TCRdb lists only in-frame clones, some missing. The table includes approximately 240,000 clones, 80% to 90% detected once. The source material was peripheral blood. The receptors here all came from a woman aged 60-75 years who had recovered from COVID-19.

The rearrangement joins TRBV12-3 or TRBV12-4 to TRBJ2-7; D might be TRBD2 (6 bases). V was cut by 3 bases and J by 6 bases, with 9 bases left in between. CDR3 size: 12 residues. The CDR3 DNA is TGTGCCAGCAGTTTTGGAGGGCCCGAGCAGTACTTC. Protein: CASSFGGPEQYF.

The chain employs TRBV4-2 and TRBJ2-2; 8 bases agree with TRBD1. Losses at the gene ends were 4 bases for V and 3 bases for J; bases not matched to a gene: 4. Germline V gene lookup returns CDR1 LGHNA and CDR2 YNFKEQ. The CDR3 is made up of 15 amino acids. CDR3 loop: CASSPQTGDTGELFF. The DNA of the CDR3 is TGTGCCAGCAGCCCCCAGACAGGGGACACCGGGGAGCTGTTTTTT.

In DNA, the CDR3 is TGTGCCAGCAGGGGACAGGGGCTTTTGCCTGAAGCTTTCTTT. Residues: CASRGQGLLPEAFF. The chain recombines TRBV7-8 with TRBJ1-1; 10 bases agree with TRBD1. Germline V gene lookup returns CDR1 SGHVS and CDR2 FQNEAQ. V trimming: 6 bases; J trimming: 6 bases; junction bases outside the gene matches: 7. There are 14 residues in the CDR3.

This chain links TRBV3-1 (or the pseudogene TRBV3-2) with TRBJ1-1, with D possibly being TRBD1 (6 bases). The CDR3 loop spans 13 amino acids. The V gene lost 1 base and the J gene lost 6 bases, with 9 bases spanning the gap. Germline V gene lookup returns CDR1 LGHDT and CDR2 YNNKEL (reference sequence). The CDR3 coding sequence is TGTGCCAGCAGCCAAGCAGGGGCGTCTGAAGCTTTCTTT. This translates into CASSQAGASEAFF.

This clone was counted a few times. This chain links TRBV15 with TRBJ2-5; 7 nucleotides match TRBD1. The CDR3 runs 16 residues. V was clipped by 5 bases and J by 1 base; unmatched bases: 10. The germline CDR1 and CDR2 sequences are LNHNV and YYDKDF (reference sequence). The CDR3: CATSPHRDRIQETQYF. The CDR3 nucleotides are TGTGCCACCAGCCCGCACCGGGACAGAATCCAAGAGACCCAGTACTTC.

The chain uses TRBV5-5 and TRBJ2-2; 8 bases agree with TRBD2. The CDR3 length is 17 residues. V gave up 1 base and J gave up 2 bases; unmatched junction bases: 7. Germline values: CDR1 SGHKS, CDR2 YYEKEE (reference sequence). The CDR3 sequence: CASSLRGTSLNTGELFF. The CDR3 DNA reads TGTGCCAGCAGCTTGAGGGGGACTAGTCTCAACACCGGGGAGCTGTTTTTT.

V usage is TRBV2 and J usage is TRBJ1-4; possibly TRBD1 for D (6 bases). The V gene lost 3 bases and the J gene lost 6 bases, with 14 bases spanning the gap. The CDR3 sequence is 15 residues long. From germline, CDR1 is SNHLY and CDR2 FYNNEI. Here the CDR3 DNA reads TGTGCCAGCAGTGAGTTCGGGGGGGCATATGAAAAACTGTTTTTT. Its protein is CASSEFGGAYEKLFF.

The V call is TRBV5-4, the J call TRBJ2-1; 9 bases agree with TRBD2. Germline values: CDR1 SGHNT, CDR2 YYREEE (reference sequence). The CDR3 has 16 residues. With 4 bases clipped from V and 8 bases from J, the junction kept 13 bases outside the gene matches. CDR3 in amino acids: CASSDFLAGGPDEQFF. CDR3 DNA: TGTGCCAGCAGCGATTTTCTCGCGGGGGGGCCTGATGAGCAGTTCTTC. Together with reference TRBV5-4 and TRBJ2-1, the CDR3 gives the full variable domain: ETGVTQSPTHLIKTRGQQVTLRCSSQSGHNTVSWYQQALGQGPQFIFQYYREEENGRGNFPPRFSGLQFPNYSSELNVNALELDDSALYLCASSDFLAGGPDEQFFGPGTRLTVL.

This chain uses TRBV7-3 with TRBJ2-1, with 8 bases identical to TRBD1. Germline V gene sequence: CDR1 SGHTA, CDR2 FQGTGA. This CDR3 is 15 amino acids long. With V trimmed by 5 bases and J by 2 bases, 5 bases remained unmatched. The DNA of the CDR3 is TGTGCCAGCAGCATCGGGACAGGAGCCTACAATGAGCAGTTCTTC. It translates to CASSIGTGAYNEQFF.

The chain couples TRBV7-2 to TRBJ2-4, with TRBD1 matching over 7 bases. This CDR3 spans 15 amino acids. The J segment lost 6 bases and the V segment lost 5 bases, leaving 10 bases of the junction unmatched. Germline lookup yields CDR1 SGHTA and CDR2 FQGNSA. The CDR3 region is CASSPQTGSPNIQYF. The CDR3 coding sequence is TGTGCCAGCAGCCCCCAGACAGGGTCCCCAAACATTCAGTACTTC.

The gene calls are TRBV5-1 and TRBJ1-6, with D maybe TRBD1 (6 bases). The V end lost 2 bases, the J end lost 5 bases, and 11 bases lay between the germline ends. CDR1 is SGHRS, CDR2 YFSETQ, per germline. The CDR3 covers 15 residues. This chain's CDR3 is CASSFSGANNSPLHF. CDR3 nucleotides: TGCGCCAGCAGCTTTTCAGGGGCGAATAATTCACCCCTCCACTTT.

The chain is built from TRBV3-1 (or the pseudogene TRBV3-2) and TRBJ1-6, with D unclear. CDR1 and CDR2 from the germline V gene are LGHDT and YNNKEL (reference sequence). There are 15 residues in the CDR3. Trimming cost V 8 bases and J 13 bases, with 24 bases left between them. CDR3 residues: CASSQEPGRTFPLHF. CDR3 DNA: TGTGCCAGCTCCCAAGAGCCAGGTCGCACGTTTCCCCTCCACTTT.

The V gene is TRBV3-1 (or the pseudogene TRBV3-2), the J gene TRBJ2-5; D perhaps matches TRBD1 (5 bases). The CDR3 runs 14 residues. V was shortened by 4 bases and J by 5 bases, with 14 bases between the two germline ends. Germline V lookup: CDR1 LGHDT, CDR2 YNNKEL (reference sequence). The CDR3 loop is CASSLTVTGETQYF. DNA of the CDR3: TGTGCCAGCAGCCTGACAGTCACCGGGGAGACCCAGTACTTC.